Each of the 31 T cell receptor beta chains below was sequenced from the same sample in a study of cytomegalovirus exposure and HLA in healthy donors. 60 Vbeta and 13 Jbeta primers were used in PCR. Some clones are missing from TCRdb's copy, which holds only in-frame ones; the method was immunoSEQ multiplex PCR. The data contain approximately 300,000 clones, 75% to 90% of them singletons. The specimen was PBMCs. The receptors were sampled from a girl aged 2-10 years in good health and CMV-seronegative.

The chain combines TRBV5-1 with TRBJ1-1; D is uncertain. V lost 0 bases, J lost 5 bases, and 8 bases lay in between. The CDR3 is 13 residues long. Germline CDR1 and CDR2: SGHRS and YFSETQ. The CDR3 nucleotides read TGCGCCAGCAGCTTGGTCAGGTTAACTGAAGCTTTCTTT. It specifies CASSLVRLTEAFF.

A few counts support this clone. The rearrangement joins TRBV4-1 to TRBJ1-1; D might be TRBD1 (5 bases). V lost 4 bases to trimming and J lost 1 base, with 25 bases between them. The CDR3 extends over 19 amino acids. Germline assignment: CDR1 MGHRA and CDR2 YSYEKL. The CDR3 region has the DNA TGCGCCAGCAGCCCCATAAGGGGTTCAGGGATTAGTTGGAACACTGAAGCTTTCTTT. The encoded protein is CASSPIRGSGISWNTEAFF.

The CDR3 nucleotides read TGTGCCAGCAGCTTGGGGGGCCAGAACACTGAAGCTTTCTTT. It codes for CASSLGGQNTEAFF. V is TRBV5-5 and J is TRBJ1-1; tentatively, D is TRBD1 (5 bases). The CDR3 contains 14 residues. V was clipped by 0 bases and J by 1 base, with 7 bases between them. The germline CDR1 and CDR2 sequences are SGHKS and YYEKEE (reference sequence).

The CDR3 loop is CAWDGASGTGGELFF. The CDR3 coding sequence is TGTGCCTGGGACGGAGCTAGCGGGACTGGCGGGGAGCTGTTTTTT. The J gene is TRBJ1-3, the V gene TRBV30; 9 bases agree with TRBD2. The J call may not be correct, given that the DNA end is closer to TRBJ2-2. CDR1 is GTSNPN, CDR2 SVGIG, per germline (reference sequence). CDR3 size: 15 residues.

This chain connects TRBV10-3 to TRBJ1-3; unclear D gene. Trimming cost V 7 bases and J 5 bases, with 12 bases left between them. The CDR3 loop spans 13 amino acids. The germline V gene encodes CDR1 ENHRY and CDR2 SYGVKD. The CDR3 spells CAITLAGRNTIYF. Here the CDR3 DNA reads TGTGCCATCACCCTAGCAGGCCGAAACACCATATATTTT.

The J gene is TRBJ1-5, the V gene TRBV27, with D possibly matching TRBD1 (6 bases). Trimming stripped 4 bases from V and 2 bases from J, with 12 bases between. This CDR3 region has 15 residues. CDR1 is MNHEY, CDR2 SMNVEV, per germline (reference sequence). The CDR3 DNA reads TGTGCCAGCAGTTCCGTGACAGGAGGCAATCAGCCCCAGCATTTT. Protein product: CASSSVTGGNQPQHF.

J is TRBJ2-7 and V is TRBV21-1; the D call of TRBD2 is as the table states it, not checked on the DNA. TRBV21-1 is listed as a pseudogene. CDR3 size: 15 residues. The CDR3 nucleotides are TGTGCCAGCCAAACGGAGCGGGGATATTTCGACGAGCAGTACTTC. It specifies CASQTERGYFDEQYF.

V and J are TRBV27 and TRBJ2-3; the match to TRBD2 covers 7 bases. The V segment lost 5 bases and the J segment 3 bases; nucleotides outside the gene matches: 14. This CDR3 region has 17 residues. The germline V gene has CDR1 MNHEY and CDR2 SMNVEV (reference sequence). CDR3 amino acids: CASSPLGTTGPTDTQYF. CDR3 in DNA: TGTGCCAGCAGTCCCCTAGGGACTACAGGTCCGACAGATACGCAGTATTTT.

J is TRBJ1-2 and V is TRBV4-1, with 8 bases that match TRBD1. Germline V lookup: CDR1 MGHRA, CDR2 YSYEKL. V lost 1 base and J lost 4; bases outside the gene matches: 8. The CDR3 has 16 residues. CDR3 nucleotide sequence: TGCGCCAGCAGCCAAGTAATCAGGGGGCAGCCCTATGGCTACACCTTC. This sequence encodes CASSQVIRGQPYGYTF.

This clone has only one observation. The chain is built from TRBV28 and TRBJ1-5, with 7 nucleotides matching TRBD1. The V and J ends lost 4 bases and 6 bases, in that order; junction bases with no gene match: 6. This CDR3 contains 14 residues. The germline V gene encodes CDR1 MDHEN and CDR2 SYDVKM. This CDR3 reads CASSSRTGRQPQHF. CDR3 bases: TGTGCCAGCAGTTCCCGGACAGGTCGTCAGCCCCAGCATTTT.

The chain employs TRBV5-1 and TRBJ2-7, with D possibly TRBD1 on 5 matching bases. Germline V gives CDR1 SGHRS, CDR2 YFSETQ. V lost 0 bases and J 3 bases, leaving 10 bases between the germline ends. The CDR3 runs 14 residues. The CDR3 DNA follows: TGCGCCAGCAGCTTGGGGCAGGGTTACTACGAGCAGTACTTC. It codes for CASSLGQGYYEQYF.

This clone showed up just a few times. The chain employs TRBV15 and TRBJ2-4; TRBD2 agrees at 10 bases. Germline CDR1 and CDR2: LNHNV and YYDKDF (reference sequence). Trimming removed 0 bases from V and 8 bases from J; junction bases left unmatched: 7. The CDR3 contains 16 residues. The CDR3 DNA is TGTGCCACCAGCAGAGATGGAGGAGCGGGGGGGGACATTCAGTACTTC. Translated, it gives CATSRDGGAGGDIQYF.

The chain uses TRBV28 and TRBJ2-7; 12 nucleotides line up with TRBD2. The CDR3 runs to 12 residues. Germline assignment: CDR1 MDHEN and CDR2 SYDVKM. V shed 4 bases and J 11 bases; nucleotides not matched to a gene: 3. The CDR3 sequence is CASSWTSGIEYF. CDR3 bases: TGTGCCAGCAGTTGGACTAGCGGGATAGAGTACTTC.

The rearrangement links TRBV10-3 to TRBJ2-5; 11 nucleotides align to TRBD1. The CDR3 extends over 13 amino acids. Germline lookup yields CDR1 ENHRY and CDR2 SYGVKD. The ends lost 5 bases at V and 5 bases at J; junction bases unmatched: 1. The chain's CDR3 is CAISRDRGETQYF. Written as DNA, the CDR3 is TGTGCCATCAGTCGGGACAGGGGGGAGACCCAGTACTTC.

This chain links TRBV6-4 with TRBJ2-5; perhaps TRBD2 as D (6 bases). V was cut by 4 bases and J by 11 bases, with 17 bases left in between. CDR3 length equals 13 residues. Germline CDR1 is MRHNA and CDR2 is SNTAGT. In DNA form, the CDR3 reads TGTGCCAGCAGTGCTAGCGAGAACGCGGAGCAGTACTTC. It specifies CASSASENAEQYF.

The chain employs TRBV4-1 and TRBJ2-1; 12 nucleotides match TRBD2. Losses at the gene ends were 3 bases for V and 7 bases for J; bases not matched to a gene: 10. This CDR3 comprises 17 residues. Germline CDR1 MGHRA, CDR2 YSYEKL. The CDR3 is CASSQRILAGGQNEQFF. The CDR3 DNA sequence: TGCGCCAGCAGCCAGAGGATCCTAGCGGGAGGGCAGAATGAGCAGTTCTTC.

This clone was seen just once. This chain joins TRBV29-1 and TRBJ1-3, with D possibly TRBD1 on 6 matching bases. The V gene's germline CDR1 is SQVTM and CDR2 ANQGSEA. CDR3 length: 14 residues. V was cut by 6 bases and J by 0 bases, with 12 bases left in between. As DNA, the CDR3 is TGCAGCGTCGACAGGTGCTCCTCTGGAAACACCATATATTTT. This encodes CSVDRCSSGNTIYF. The variable domain in full, completed from reference TRBV29-1 and TRBJ1-3, reads SAVISQKPSRDICQRGTSLTIQCQVDSQVTMMFWYRQQPGQSLTLIATANQGSEATYESGFVIDKFPISRPNLTFSTLTVSNMSPEDSSIYLCSVDRCSSGNTIYFGEGSWLTVV.

This chain connects TRBV19 to TRBJ1-2, with D tentatively TRBD1 (6 bases). V was clipped by 4 bases and J by 2 bases, with 14 bases between them. The length of the CDR3 is 15 residues. The V gene's germline CDR1 is LNHDA and CDR2 SQIVND (reference sequence). CDR3 nucleotides: TGTGCCAGTAGTAAGGACAATCAGGGGAACTATGGCTACACCTTC. Translating gives CASSKDNQGNYGYTF.

This clone was picked up one time. The chain employs TRBV9 and TRBJ1-2; 7 bases align to TRBD1. V dropped 4 bases and J dropped 8; count of bases not matched to a gene: 11. CDR1 SGDLS and CDR2 YYNGEE come from the germline V gene. The CDR3 length is 14 residues. The CDR3 DNA follows: TGTGCCAGCAGCTCACCCGACAGGGCAGACGGCTACACCTTC. As protein: CASSSPDRADGYTF.

This clone was observed a few times. The chain is built from TRBV19 and TRBJ1-2; D may be TRBD1 (6 bases). The germline gives CDR1 LNHDA, CDR2 SQIVND (reference sequence). Trimming removed 6 bases at V and 0 bases at J, with 17 bases between. This CDR3 is 16 amino acids long. For the CDR3, the DNA is TGTGCCAGTAGCCGGACCACAGGGATCACTAACTATGGCTACACCTTC. It yields the protein CASSRTTGITNYGYTF.

The chain recombines TRBV27 with TRBJ1-1, with a possible D match to TRBD1 (5 bases). Trimming left V 3 bases short and J 3 bases short, with 20 bases between. This CDR3 is built from 17 residues. The V gene's germline CDR1 is MNHEY and CDR2 SMNVEV (reference sequence). Written as DNA, the CDR3 is TGTGCCAGCAGTTTCCTCCCACCGCTGAACAGGCACACTGAAGCTTTCTTT. It is translated as CASSFLPPLNRHTEAFF.

The chain uses TRBV19 and TRBJ1-1, with 11 bases aligning to TRBD1. With V trimmed by 4 bases and J by 5 bases, 9 bases remained unmatched. The CDR3 runs 16 residues. In germline, CDR1 is LNHDA, CDR2 SQIVND (reference sequence). Here the CDR3 DNA reads TGTGCCAGTAGTAAGGACCGGACAGGGGGCTTGACTGAAGCTTTCTTT. As protein: CASSKDRTGGLTEAFF. Variable domain in full (rest from reference TRBV19 and TRBJ1-1): DGGITQSPKYLFRKEGQNVTLSCEQNLNHDAMYWYRQDPGQGLRLIYYSQIVNDFQKGDIAEGYSVSREKKESFPLTVTSAQKNPTAFYLCASSKDRTGGLTEAFFGQGTRLTVV.

The rearrangement joins TRBV6-5 to TRBJ2-5; D is uncertain. Trimming removed 6 bases at V and 3 bases at J, with 11 bases between. There are 13 residues in the CDR3. Per the germline V gene, CDR1 is MNHEY and CDR2 is SVGAGI. This CDR3 is CASSLGHKETQYF. The CDR3 DNA is TGTGCCAGCAGCCTGGGCCATAAAGAGACCCAGTACTTC.

This chain uses TRBV25-1 with TRBJ2-4; 8 bases map to TRBD2. The CDR3 covers 16 residues. With V trimmed by 5 bases and J by 3 bases, 9 bases remained unmatched. Germline V lookup: CDR1 MGHDK, CDR2 SYGVNS. CDR3 protein: CASSTRIAGFKNIQYF. As DNA, the CDR3 is TGTGCCAGCAGTACCCGGATAGCGGGGTTCAAAAACATTCAGTACTTC. Based on the CDR3 plus reference TRBV25-1 and TRBJ2-4, the full variable domain is EADIYQTPRYLVIGTGKKITLECSQTMGHDKMYWYQQDPGMELHLIHYSYGVNSTEKGDLSSESTVSRIRTEHFPLTLESARPSHTSQYLCASSTRIAGFKNIQYFGAGTRLSVL.

This chain uses TRBV27 with TRBJ1-6, with 8 bases lining up with TRBD1. J lost 10 bases, V lost 7 bases, and 12 bases had no gene match. Germline V gene data show CDR1 as MNHEY and CDR2 as SMNVEV (reference sequence). This CDR3 contains 15 residues. The CDR3 loop reads CASTQTGTGLSPLHF. CDR3 DNA sequence: TGTGCCAGCACCCAAACCGGGACAGGTTTATCACCCCTCCACTTT.

The chain is built from TRBV28 and TRBJ2-1, with D maybe TRBD2 (6 bases). Trimming shortened V by 7 bases and J by 13 bases, and 17 bases separated the two germline ends. There are 12 residues in the CDR3. In germline, CDR1 is MDHEN, CDR2 SYDVKM. The CDR3, as DNA: TGTGCCAGCACCTCGGAGGGCCGATTTCAGTTCTTC. Its protein product is CASTSEGRFQFF.

The rearrangement uses TRBV7-3 and TRBJ2-1; 9 bases align to TRBD2. V was clipped by 5 bases and J by 4 bases; unmatched bases: 9. The CDR3 has 16 amino acids. Looked up from germline, CDR1 is SGHTA and CDR2 is FQGTGA. DNA for the CDR3: TGTGCCAGCAGCGTAATAGCGGGAGAGGGATACAATGAGCAGTTCTTC. Residues: CASSVIAGEGYNEQFF. The full variable domain, rest sourced from reference TRBV7-3 and TRBJ2-1, is GAGVSQTPSNKVTEKGKYVELRCDPISGHTALYWYRQSLGQGPEFLIYFQGTGAADDSGLPNDRFFAVRPEGSVSTLKIQRTERGDSAVYLCASSVIAGEGYNEQFFGPGTRLTVL.

This clone turned up a few times. The V gene is TRBV7-2, the J gene TRBJ2-4, with 8 positions matching TRBD2. The CDR3 extends over 14 amino acids. The junction had 8 bases not matched to a gene; V was cut back by 6 bases and J by 7 bases. Germline assignment: CDR1 SGHTA and CDR2 FQGNSA. The CDR3 reads CASRGGGRYNIQYF. The CDR3 DNA follows: TGTGCCAGCAGGGGCGGGGGGAGATACAACATTCAGTACTTC.

Notes on this clone: A junction end diverges from the germline sequence, so it may reflect a read error. The gene calls are TRBV5-1 and TRBJ2-2, with TRBD2 matching 7 bases. The CDR3 covers 16 residues. Germline V gene lookup returns CDR1 SGHRS and CDR2 YFSETQ. In DNA, the CDR3 is TGCGCCAGCAGCTTCTCCGGGACTATAAACACCAGGGAGCTGTTTTTT. Amino acid sequence: CASSFSGTINTRELFF.

This sequence joins TRBV5-6 and TRBJ2-2; 7 bases are shared with TRBD1. The ends lost 6 bases at V and 13 bases at J; junction bases unmatched: 15. CDR1 is SGHDT and CDR2 is YYEEEE in the germline V gene. The length of the CDR3 is 14 residues. The CDR3 DNA reads TGTGCCAGCATCAACCGACAGGGCAGTCCCGGGCTGTTTTTT. Protein sequence: CASINRQGSPGLFF.

This clone was observed a few times. The V and J genes are TRBV19 and TRBJ1-1; perhaps TRBD1 as D (6 bases). CDR3 length: 13 residues. Germline V gene sequence: CDR1 LNHDA, CDR2 SQIVND (reference sequence). Trimming cost V 8 bases and J 12 bases, with 22 bases left between them. CDR3 sequence reads: CASAVRTRQATFF. The CDR3 coding sequence is TGTGCCAGTGCCGTTCGGACCAGACAGGCAACTTTCTTT.